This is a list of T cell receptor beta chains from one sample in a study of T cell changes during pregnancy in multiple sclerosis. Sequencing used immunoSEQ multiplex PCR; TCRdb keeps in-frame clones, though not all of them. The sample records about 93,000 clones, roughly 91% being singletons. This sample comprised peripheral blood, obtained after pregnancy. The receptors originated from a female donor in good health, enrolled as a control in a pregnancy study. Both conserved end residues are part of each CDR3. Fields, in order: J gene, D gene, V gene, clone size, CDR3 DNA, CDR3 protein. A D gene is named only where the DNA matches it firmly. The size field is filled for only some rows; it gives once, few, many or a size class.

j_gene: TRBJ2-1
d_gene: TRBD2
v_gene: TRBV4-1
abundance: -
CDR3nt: TGCGCCAGCAACCCCTCTGGCGGGGGGGCGGGTGAGCAGTTCTTC
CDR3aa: CASNPSGGGAGEQFF

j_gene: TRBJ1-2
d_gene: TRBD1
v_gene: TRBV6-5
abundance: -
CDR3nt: TGTGCCAGCTCACAGGGGGCCCTATATGGCTACACCTTC
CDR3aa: CASSQGALYGYTF

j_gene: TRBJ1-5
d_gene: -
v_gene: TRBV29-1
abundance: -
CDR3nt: TGCAGCGTTGAAGGGCAGGAAGGTCAGCCCCAGCATTTT
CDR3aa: CSVEGQEGQPQHF

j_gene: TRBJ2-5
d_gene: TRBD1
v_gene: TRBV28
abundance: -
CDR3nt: TGTGCCAGCAGTCTTACAGGGGGACAAGAGACCCAGTACTTC
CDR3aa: CASSLTGGQETQYF

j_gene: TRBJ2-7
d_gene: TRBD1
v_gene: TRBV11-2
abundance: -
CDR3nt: TGTGCCAGCAGCTCCGGGACAGGGGCCAGCTACGAGCAGTACTTC
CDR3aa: CASSSGTGASYEQYF

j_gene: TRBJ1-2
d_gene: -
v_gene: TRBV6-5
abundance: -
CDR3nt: TGTGCCAGCAGTTCTGGACAGAATTATGGCTACACCTTC
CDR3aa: CASSSGQNYGYTF

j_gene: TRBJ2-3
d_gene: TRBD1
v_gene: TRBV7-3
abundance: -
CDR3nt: TGTGCCAGCAGCCCTAAGGGACAGGGGGCGGGGGATACGCAGTATTTT
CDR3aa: CASSPKGQGAGDTQYF

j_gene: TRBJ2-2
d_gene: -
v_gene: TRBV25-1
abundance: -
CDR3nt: TGTGCCAGCAGTGACAGGGCTGGTACCGGGGAGCTGTTTTTT
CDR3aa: CASSDRAGTGELFF

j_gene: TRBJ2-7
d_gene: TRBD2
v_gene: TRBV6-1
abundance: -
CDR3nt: TGTGCCAGCAGTTCGAGGACTAGCGGGATCTACGAGCAGTACTTC
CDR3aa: CASSSRTSGIYEQYF

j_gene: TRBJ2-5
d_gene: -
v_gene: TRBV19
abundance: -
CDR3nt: TGTGCCAGTAGTATAGATCTAGAAGAGGAGACCCAGTACTTC
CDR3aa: CASSIDLEEETQYF

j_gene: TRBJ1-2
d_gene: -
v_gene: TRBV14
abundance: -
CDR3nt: TGTGCCAGCAGCCAAGGGGGGCTGAGGGGCTACACCTTC
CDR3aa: CASSQGGLRGYTF

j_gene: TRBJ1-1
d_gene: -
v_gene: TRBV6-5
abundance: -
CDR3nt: TGTGCCAGCAGTTACTATCCTTATATGAACACTGAAGCTTTCTTT
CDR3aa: CASSYYPYMNTEAFF

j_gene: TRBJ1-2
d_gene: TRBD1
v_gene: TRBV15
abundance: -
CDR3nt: TGTGCCACCAGCCAGGGACAGGGGAGCAGCTACACCTTC
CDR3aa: CATSQGQGSSYTF

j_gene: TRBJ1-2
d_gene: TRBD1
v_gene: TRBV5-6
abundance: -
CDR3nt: TGTGCCAGCAGCTTCGGGACAGCTAACTATGGCTACACCTTC
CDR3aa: CASSFGTANYGYTF

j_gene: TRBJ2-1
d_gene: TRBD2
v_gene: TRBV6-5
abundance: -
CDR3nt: TGTGCCAGCAGCCTGCTAGCGGGTGAGCAGTTCTTC
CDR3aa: CASSLLAGEQFF

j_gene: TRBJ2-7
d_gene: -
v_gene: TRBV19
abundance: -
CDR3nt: TGTGCCAGTAGTATAGCCGTACAGGGATTCTACGAGCAGTACTTC
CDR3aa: CASSIAVQGFYEQYF

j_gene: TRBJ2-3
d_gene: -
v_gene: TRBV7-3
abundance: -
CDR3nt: TGTGCCAGCAGCTTGGGGGGAATGACAGATACGCAGTATTTT
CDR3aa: CASSLGGMTDTQYF

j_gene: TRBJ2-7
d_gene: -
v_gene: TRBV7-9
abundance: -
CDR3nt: TGTGCCAGCGGGTGGACATCCTCTAACTACGAGCAGTACTTC
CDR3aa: CASGWTSSNYEQYF

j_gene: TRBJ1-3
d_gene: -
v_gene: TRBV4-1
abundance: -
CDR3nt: TGCGCCAGCAGCCAAAACCCGGGATCTGGAAACACCATATATTTT
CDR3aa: CASSQNPGSGNTIYF

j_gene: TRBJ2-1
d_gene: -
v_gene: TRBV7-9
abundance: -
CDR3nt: TGTGCCAGCAGCTTAGTTTCGACAGGTCTGTACAATGAGCAGTTCTTC
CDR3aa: CASSLVSTGLYNEQFF

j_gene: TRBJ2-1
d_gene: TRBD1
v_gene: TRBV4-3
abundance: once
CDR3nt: TGCGCCAGCAGCCATAAACAGGGGACCTACAATGAGCAGTTCTTC
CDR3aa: CASSHKQGTYNEQFF

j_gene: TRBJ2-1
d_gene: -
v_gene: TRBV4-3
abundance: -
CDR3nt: TGCGCCAGCAGCCCAGAGGCATTAGCGTCCTACAATGAGCAGTTCTTC
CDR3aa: CASSPEALASYNEQFF

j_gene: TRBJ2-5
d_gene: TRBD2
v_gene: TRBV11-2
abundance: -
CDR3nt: TGTGCCAGCAGCAACTACGGGGGGGCCGGGGAGACCCAGTACTTC
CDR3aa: CASSNYGGAGETQYF

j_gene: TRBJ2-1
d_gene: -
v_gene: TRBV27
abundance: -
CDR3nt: TGTGCCAGCAGTTTATTAGTTGGTAATGAGCAGTTCTTC
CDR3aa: CASSLLVGNEQFF

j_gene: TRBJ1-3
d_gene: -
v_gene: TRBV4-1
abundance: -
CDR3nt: TGCGCCAGCAGCCAAGAGCGCAGGAACTCTGGAAACACCATATATTTT
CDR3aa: CASSQERRNSGNTIYF

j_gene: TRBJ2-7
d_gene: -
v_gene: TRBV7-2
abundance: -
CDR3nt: TGTGCCAGCAGCTTAGTCCCCTCCGAGCAGTACTTC
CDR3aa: CASSLVPSEQYF

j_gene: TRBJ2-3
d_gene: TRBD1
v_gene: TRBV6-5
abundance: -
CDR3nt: TGTGCCAGCAGTTTCCGGGACAGGGACACAGATACGCAGTATTTT
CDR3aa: CASSFRDRDTDTQYF

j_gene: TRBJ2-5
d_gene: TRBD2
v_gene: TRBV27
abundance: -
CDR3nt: TGTGCCAGCAGTTTACCGGGACTAGCGGGGGGGCAAGAGACCCAGTACTTC
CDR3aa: CASSLPGLAGGQETQYF

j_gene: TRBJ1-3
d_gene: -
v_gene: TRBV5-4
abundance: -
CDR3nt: TGTGCCAGCAGCGACTGGAGAGGCGCTGGAAACACCATATATTTT
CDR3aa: CASSDWRGAGNTIYF

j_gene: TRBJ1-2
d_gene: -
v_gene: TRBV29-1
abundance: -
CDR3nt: TGCAGCGTTTCGGGGGGAGGGAATAGTGATCGCTACACCTTC
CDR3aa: CSVSGGGNSDRYTF

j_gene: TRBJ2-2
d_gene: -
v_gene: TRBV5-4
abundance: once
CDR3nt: TGTGCCAGCAGCTTGGAGGCAGCCCCCACGACTGTGCTGTTTTTT
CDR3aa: CASSLEAAPTTVLFF

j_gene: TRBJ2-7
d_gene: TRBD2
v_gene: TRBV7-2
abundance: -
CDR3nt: TGTGCCAGCAGCGGTAAAGGACTAGCGGGGGGTTACGAGCAGTACTTC
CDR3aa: CASSGKGLAGGYEQYF

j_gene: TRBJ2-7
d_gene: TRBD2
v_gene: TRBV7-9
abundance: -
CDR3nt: TGTGCCAGCAGCGTCCGGACTAGCGAAGTCTACGAGCAGTACTTC
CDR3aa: CASSVRTSEVYEQYF

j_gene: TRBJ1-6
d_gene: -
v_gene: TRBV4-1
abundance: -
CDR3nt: TGCGCCAGCAGCCAAGATATAGAGAGGCAGTATAATTCACCCCTCCACTTT
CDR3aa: CASSQDIERQYNSPLHF

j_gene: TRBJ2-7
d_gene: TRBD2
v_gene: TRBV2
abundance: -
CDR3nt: TGTGCCAGCAGTGAAGCGCCGGGACTAGCAGGCGAGCAGTACTTC
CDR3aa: CASSEAPGLAGEQYF

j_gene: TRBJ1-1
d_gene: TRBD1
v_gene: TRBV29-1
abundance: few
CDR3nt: TGCAGCGCCAGGGCAGGGGGCACTGAAGCTTTCTTT
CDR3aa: CSARAGGTEAFF

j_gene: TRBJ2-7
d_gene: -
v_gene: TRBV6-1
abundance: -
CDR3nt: TGTGCCAGCATTGGGGTCGGGGGTACCTACGAGCAGTACTTC
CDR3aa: CASIGVGGTYEQYF

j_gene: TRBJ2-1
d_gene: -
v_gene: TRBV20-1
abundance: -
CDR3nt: TGCAGTGCCTATTTGAATGAGCAGTTCTTC
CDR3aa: CSAYLNEQFF

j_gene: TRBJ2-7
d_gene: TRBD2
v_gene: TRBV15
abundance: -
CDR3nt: TGTGCCACCAGCAGAGCCGGAGTAGCGGGGGATGCCTACGAGCAGTACTTC
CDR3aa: CATSRAGVAGDAYEQYF

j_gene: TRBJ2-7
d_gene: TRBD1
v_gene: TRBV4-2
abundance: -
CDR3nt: TGTGCCAGCAACGTGGACAGGGGTTCCTACGAGCAGTACTTC
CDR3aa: CASNVDRGSYEQYF

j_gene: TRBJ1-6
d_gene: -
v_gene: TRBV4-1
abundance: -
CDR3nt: TGCGCCAGCAGCCAAGTTCGAAGTAGTTCACCCCTCCACTTT
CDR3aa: CASSQVRSSSPLHF

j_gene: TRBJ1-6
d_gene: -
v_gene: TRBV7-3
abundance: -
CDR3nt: TGTGCCAGCAGCTCTGGGCCCCCAGGGAACAATTCACCCCTCCACTTT
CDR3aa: CASSSGPPGNNSPLHF

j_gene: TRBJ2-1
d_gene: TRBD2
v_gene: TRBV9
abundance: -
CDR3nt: TGTGCCAGCAGCGGAGGGGGACTAGCGGGGGATTCGCCGTTCTTC
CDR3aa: CASSGGGLAGDSPFF

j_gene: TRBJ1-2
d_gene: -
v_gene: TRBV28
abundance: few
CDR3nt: TGTGCCAGCAGTTTATTTACAGGGTTGGGCTATGGCTACACCTTC
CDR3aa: CASSLFTGLGYGYTF

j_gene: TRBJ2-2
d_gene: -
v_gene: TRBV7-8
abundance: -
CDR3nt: TGTGCCAGCAGCTTAGCCCGCGCCACCGGGGAGCTGTTTTTT
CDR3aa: CASSLARATGELFF

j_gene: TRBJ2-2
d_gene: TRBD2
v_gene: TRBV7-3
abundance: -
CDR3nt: TGTGCCAGCCAGCGGGGGCGGAACACCGGGGAGCTGTTTTTT
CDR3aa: CASQRGRNTGELFF

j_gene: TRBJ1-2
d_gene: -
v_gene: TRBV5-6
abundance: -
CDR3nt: TGTGCCAGCAGCTTGGGAGACCGGGGGGCCTATGGCTACACCTTC
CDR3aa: CASSLGDRGAYGYTF

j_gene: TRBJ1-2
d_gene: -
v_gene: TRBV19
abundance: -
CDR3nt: TGTGCCAGTAGTGGGGGGGAGGGGAGGTCTCGTGGCTACACCTTC
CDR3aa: CASSGGEGRSRGYTF